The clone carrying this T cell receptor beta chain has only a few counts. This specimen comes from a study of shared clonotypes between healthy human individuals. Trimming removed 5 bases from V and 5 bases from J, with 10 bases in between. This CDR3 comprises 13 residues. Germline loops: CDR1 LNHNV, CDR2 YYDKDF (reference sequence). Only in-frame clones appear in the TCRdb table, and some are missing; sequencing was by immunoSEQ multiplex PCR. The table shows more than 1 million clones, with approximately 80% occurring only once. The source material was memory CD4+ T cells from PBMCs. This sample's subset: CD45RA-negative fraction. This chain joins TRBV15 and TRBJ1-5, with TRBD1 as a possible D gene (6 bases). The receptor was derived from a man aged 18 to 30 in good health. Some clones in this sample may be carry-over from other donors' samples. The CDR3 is CATSQDRHQPQHF. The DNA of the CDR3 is TGTGCCACCAGCCAGGACAGACATCAGCCCCAGCATTTT.